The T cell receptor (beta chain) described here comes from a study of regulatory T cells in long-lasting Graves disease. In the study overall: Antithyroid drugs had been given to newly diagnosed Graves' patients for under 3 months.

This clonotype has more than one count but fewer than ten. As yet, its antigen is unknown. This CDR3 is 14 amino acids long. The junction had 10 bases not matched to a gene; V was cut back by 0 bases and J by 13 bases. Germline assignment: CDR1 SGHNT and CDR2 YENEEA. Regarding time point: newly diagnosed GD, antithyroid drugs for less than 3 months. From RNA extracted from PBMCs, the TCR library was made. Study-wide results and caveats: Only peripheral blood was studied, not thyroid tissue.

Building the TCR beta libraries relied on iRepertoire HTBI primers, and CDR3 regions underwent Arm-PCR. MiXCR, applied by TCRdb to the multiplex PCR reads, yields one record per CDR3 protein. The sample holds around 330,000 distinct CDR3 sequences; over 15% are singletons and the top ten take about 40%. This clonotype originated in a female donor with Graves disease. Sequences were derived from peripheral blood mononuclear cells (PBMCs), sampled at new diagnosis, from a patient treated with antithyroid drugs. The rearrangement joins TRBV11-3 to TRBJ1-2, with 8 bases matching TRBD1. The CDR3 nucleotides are TGTGCCAGCAGCTTAGATTCGGGACAGGAGTCGACCACCTTC. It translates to CASSLDSGQESTTF.